The sequence of this T cell receptor beta chain was determined in a study of blood T cell repertoires in COVID-19. Study details: Acute and convalescent COVID-19 samples came from the United States, Italy and Spain. PBMCs, B-cell-depleted T cells, or T cells provided the cDNA or gDNA that made up the material.

Per the authors' pipeline: Estimation of nucleated cell counts was performed using reference gene primer amplification. Some clones are missing from TCRdb's copy, which holds only in-frame ones; the method was immunoSEQ multiplex PCR. D and trimming were read from the DNA, whereas the V and J calls and clone size are those reported in that table. The sample records more than 12,000 clones, more than 80% being singletons. Germline V gene sequence: CDR1 SGHNT, CDR2 YYREEE (reference sequence). The CDR3 has 18 amino acids. With 0 bases clipped from V and 4 bases from J, the junction kept 12 bases outside the gene matches.

The chain has TRBV5-4 and TRBJ2-5; 10 bases map to TRBD2. This clonotype was sampled from a human donor in a cohort sampled during active COVID-19. Sequencing was done on a sample of peripheral blood. The CDR3 nucleotides are TGTGCCAGCAGCTTGGGAGTGGGCACAGCGGGGGGGGGAGAGACCCAGTACTTC. Its protein is CASSLGVGTAGGGETQYF. Full variable domain (outside the CDR3, taken from reference TRBV5-4 and TRBJ2-5): ETGVTQSPTHLIKTRGQQVTLRCSSQSGHNTVSWYQQALGQGPQFIFQYYREEENGRGNFPPRFSGLQFPNYSSELNVNALELDDSALYLCASSLGVGTAGGGETQYFGPGTRLLVL.